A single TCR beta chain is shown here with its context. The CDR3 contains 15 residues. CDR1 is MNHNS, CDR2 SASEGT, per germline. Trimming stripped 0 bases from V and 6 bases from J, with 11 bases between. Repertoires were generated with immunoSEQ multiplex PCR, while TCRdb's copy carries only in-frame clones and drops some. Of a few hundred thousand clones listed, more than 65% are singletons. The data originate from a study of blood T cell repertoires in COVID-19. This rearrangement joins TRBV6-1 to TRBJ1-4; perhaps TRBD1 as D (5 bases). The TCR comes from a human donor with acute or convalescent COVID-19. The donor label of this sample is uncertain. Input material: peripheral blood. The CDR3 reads CASSEARTRHEKLFF. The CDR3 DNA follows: TGTGCCAGCAGTGAAGCGCGGACAAGGCATGAAAAACTGTTTTTT.